The sequence of this T cell receptor beta chain was determined in a study of blood T cell repertoires in COVID-19 (TCRdb year 2020). General notes on the study: Samples covering the acute and convalescent phases of COVID-19 were provided by collaborators in the United States, Italy and Spain. The material from the prospective study consisted of cDNA or gDNA derived from T cells, B-cell-depleted T cells, or PBMCs. Deeply sampled blood TCRbeta repertoires from subjects exposed to, actively infected with, or recovered from COVID-19 were included in the dataset. A freely available public database, intended as a resource for researchers studying the immune response to SARS-CoV-2, is where the repertoires were released. Samples were obtained from the ongoing ImmuneRACE study (first 160 participants) and from roughly 1,300 subjects provided by 6 global collaborators. The sample metadata nearly always contained a de-identified subject ID, COVID-19 status, age in years and sex. Where available, HLA class I and class II types were taken from metadata supplied by the sample provider and were not determined by assay-based typing. Here is what the overall study found, with its caveats: Clinical and demographic metadata were provided uncurated, with the amount varying by source and participant.

As to this clone: Its antigen specificity is not known. Base qualities are missing; no much larger clone stands one base away.

TCRbeta CDR3 regions were amplified from genomic DNA by means of the immunoSEQ Assay, a bias-controlled multiplex PCR. Concerning the study's data processing: Nucleated cell counts per sample were estimated from amplification of reference gene primers within the assay. To quantify the absolute abundance of each unique TCRbeta CDR3 rearrangement, sequence reads were collapsed and filtered. Productive Simpson clonality was computed per sample as the square root of Simpson's diversity index over productive rearrangements. TCRdb stores this immuneACCESS table with in-frame sequences only. Part of the clones is absent; in the studies checked, under half of the shortfall reflects unresolved V genes, and no reason is known for the rest. V, J and clone size derive from that table, while D and trimming were established from the DNA sequence. The sample has more than 400,000 clones on record, roughly 87% of them singletons. The ten largest clones add up to 0.7% of the sample.

Counted from cysteine to phenylalanine, this CDR3 has 11 amino acids. Of the read, only the CDR3 DNA is kept; its 33 bases are in frame from base 1. CDR1 and CDR2 were assigned from the germline V gene (reference sequence) as GTSNPN and SVGIG. Trimming costs V 2 bases and J 11 bases, and their ends lie 12 bases apart. Participants in the prospective study were aged roughly 18 to 100 years, lived in 24 United States geographic areas, and enrolled through a virtual design. In the prospective study, participants were assigned to cohorts based on the clinical history participants reported in a screening survey and a study questionnaire. ImmuneRACE Cohort 3 recovered participants were defined by two consecutive negative NP/OP PCR tests, healthcare professional clearance, or symptom resolution. In the prospective study, mobile phlebotomists collected whole blood, serum and a nasopharyngeal or oropharyngeal swab from each participant. Additional blood draws and questionnaires over an approximately two-month period could optionally be provided by prospective study participants. Prospective study blood samples were shipped either frozen or at room temperature before DNA extraction.

The source of this sequence is a woman in her late teens or twenties who had recovered from COVID-19. This chain joins TRBV30 to TRBJ1-1; the D gene remains uncertain. Sequencing used PBMCs or T cells enriched from blood (not recorded which). This receptor has the CDR3 CAWSSPRLAFF. DNA sequence: TGTGCCTGGAGTTCCCCCCGTCTTGCTTTCTTT.